Presented here are 4 T cell receptor beta chains from one specimen sequenced in a study of regulatory T cells in long-lasting Graves disease. The time point here: newly diagnosed GD, antithyroid drugs for less than 3 months. Generation of the TCR library employed RNA extracted from PBMCs. Arm-PCR of CDR3 regions with iRepertoire HTBI primers generated TCR beta libraries. MiXCR was run by TCRdb on the multiplex PCR reads, yielding one entry per CDR3 protein. The data show roughly 420,000 distinct CDR3 sequences, with about 16% seen just once and 23% held by the top ten. A further study also used this sample, focusing on T cells in Graves' hyperthyroidism and ophthalmopathy.

Sequences were derived from peripheral blood mononuclear cells (PBMCs), sampled at new diagnosis, from a patient treated with antithyroid drugs. Receptor source: a woman aged 18-30 years with Graves disease.

A remark on this clonotype: At one of its ends the junction is not consistent with the germline gene, which may arise from a read error. V is TRBV3-1 and J is TRBJ2-1; 7 positions agree with TRBD2. This CDR3 comprises 15 residues. The germline CDR1 and CDR2 sequences are LGHDT and YNNKEL (reference sequence). CDR3 nucleotides: TGTGCCAGCAGCCGAGTCTCTAGCGGATACAGTGAGCAGTTCTTC. It codes for CASSRVSSGYSEQFF.

This clonotype was counted a few times. A much larger clonotype is one base distant, so this may be a read error. The CDR3 end shows no conserved phenylalanine or tryptophan, and so a read error is likely. J is TRBJ1-1 and V is TRBV12-5, with D unclear. This CDR3 contains 14 residues. Germline V lookup: CDR1 LGHNT, CDR2 FRNRAP. V was cut by 4 bases and J by 1 base, with 10 bases left in between. This CDR3 reads CASGSGGGNTEAFS. The CDR3 nucleotides are TGTGCTAGTGGTTCAGGAGGTGGGAACACTGAAGCTTTCTCT.

This clonotype has a handful of counts. V is TRBV20-1 and J is TRBJ1-4; weak D call: TRBD1 (5 bases). CDR1 and CDR2 from the germline V gene are DFQATT and SNEGSKA (reference sequence). V was cut by 3 bases and J by 1 base, with 12 bases left in between. This CDR3 is built from 15 residues. DNA for the CDR3: TGCAGTGCTAGTTGGGCAGGGCGAACTAATGAAAAACTGTTTTTT. Translating gives CSASWAGRTNEKLFF.

For this clonotype: One base away lies a much larger clone, so this may be a sequencing read error. The V call is TRBV6-5, the J call TRBJ2-2; a possible D gene is TRBD2 (5 bases). The CDR3 has 14 amino acids. Germline lookup yields CDR1 MNHEY and CDR2 SVGAGI. CDR3: CASSYSKVTGELLF. The DNA of the CDR3 is TGTGCCAGCAGTTACTCGAAGGTAACCGGGGAGCTGCTTTTT.